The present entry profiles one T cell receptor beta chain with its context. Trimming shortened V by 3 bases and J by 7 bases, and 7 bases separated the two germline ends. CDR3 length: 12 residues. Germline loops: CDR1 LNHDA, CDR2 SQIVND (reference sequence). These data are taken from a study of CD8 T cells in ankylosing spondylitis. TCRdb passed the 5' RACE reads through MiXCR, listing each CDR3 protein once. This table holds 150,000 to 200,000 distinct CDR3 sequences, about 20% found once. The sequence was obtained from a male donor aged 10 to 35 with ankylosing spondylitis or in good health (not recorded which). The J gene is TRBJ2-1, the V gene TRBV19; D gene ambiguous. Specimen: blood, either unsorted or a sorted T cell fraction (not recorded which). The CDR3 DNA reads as TGTGCCAGTAGTATGGGATGGAATGAGCAGTTCTTC. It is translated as CASSMGWNEQFF.